This entry concerns a single TCR beta chain. The source of the sample is a study of primary melanoma T cells and metastatic recurrence. Study background: Tumors were T2–T4 primary melanomas thicker than 1 mm.

Assay used: immunoSEQ multiplex PCR; TCRdb lists only in-frame clones, some missing. This sample contains around 36 clones. CDR1 is MNHGY and CDR2 is SAAAGT in the germline V gene. The V and J ends lost 6 bases and 3 bases respectively, with 18 bases between them. The CDR3 sequence is 16 residues long. Primary melanoma in these patients was surgically resected but could recur metastatically. Sequences were obtained from melanoma tumor tissue. This chain uses TRBV6-8 with TRBJ1-5, with no clear D. The sequence was obtained from a human donor with melanoma. CDR3 nucleotide sequence: TGTGCCAGCAGCCTTGGCTTGAACCCCCTCAATCAGCCCCAGCATTTT. Its translation is CASSLGLNPLNQPQHF.